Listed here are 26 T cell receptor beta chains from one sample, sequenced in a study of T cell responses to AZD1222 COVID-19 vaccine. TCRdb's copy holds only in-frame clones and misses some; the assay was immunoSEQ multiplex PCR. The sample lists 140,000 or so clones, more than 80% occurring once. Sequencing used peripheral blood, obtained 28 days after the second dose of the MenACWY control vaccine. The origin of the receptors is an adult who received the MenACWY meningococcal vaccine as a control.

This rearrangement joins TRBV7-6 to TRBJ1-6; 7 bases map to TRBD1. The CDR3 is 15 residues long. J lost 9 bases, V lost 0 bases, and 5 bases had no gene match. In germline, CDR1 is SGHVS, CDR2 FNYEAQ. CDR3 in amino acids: CASSLADSGGSPLHF. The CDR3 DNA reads TGTGCCAGCAGCTTAGCCGATTCAGGGGGTTCACCCCTCCACTTT.

CDR3 coding DNA: TGTGCCAGTAGTGTCGGGGACAGGGGGCGGAGAGAGACCCAGTACTTC. As protein: CASSVGDRGRRETQYF. This rearrangement joins TRBV19 to TRBJ2-5; 12 nucleotides line up with TRBD1. This CDR3 spans 16 amino acids. Germline V lookup: CDR1 LNHDA, CDR2 SQIVND (reference sequence). V shed 5 bases and J 4 bases; nucleotides not matched to a gene: 8.

The CDR3 here is CASSLQQGNRVDTQYF. DNA of the CDR3: TGTGCCAGCAGTTTACAGCAGGGGAATAGAGTAGATACGCAGTATTTT. This chain links TRBV5-6 with TRBJ2-3; possible D gene TRBD1, 6 bases. Trimming removed 5 bases from V and 5 bases from J, with 21 bases in between. Germline loops: CDR1 SGHDT, CDR2 YYEEEE. The length of the CDR3 is 16 residues. Combining the CDR3 with reference TRBV5-6 and TRBJ2-3 gives the whole variable domain DAGVTQSPTHLIKTRGQQVTLRCSPKSGHDTVSWYQQALGQGPQFIFQYYEEEERQRGNFPDRFSGHQFPNYSSELNVNALLLGDSALYLCASSLQQGNRVDTQYFGPGTRLTVL.

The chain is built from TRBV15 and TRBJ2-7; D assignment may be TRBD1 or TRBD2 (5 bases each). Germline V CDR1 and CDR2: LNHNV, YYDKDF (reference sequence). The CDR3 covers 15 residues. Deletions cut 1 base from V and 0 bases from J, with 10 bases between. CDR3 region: CATSRVEGTSYEQYF. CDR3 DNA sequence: TGTGCCACCAGCAGAGTAGAGGGGACCTCCTACGAGCAGTACTTC.

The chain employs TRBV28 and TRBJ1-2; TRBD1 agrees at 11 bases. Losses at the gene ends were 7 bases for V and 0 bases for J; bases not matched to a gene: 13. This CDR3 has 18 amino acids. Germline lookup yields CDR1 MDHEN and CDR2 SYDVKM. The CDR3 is CASTRRDRGRWANYGYTF. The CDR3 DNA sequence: TGTGCCAGCACCCGCCGGGACAGGGGGAGATGGGCTAACTATGGCTACACCTTC.

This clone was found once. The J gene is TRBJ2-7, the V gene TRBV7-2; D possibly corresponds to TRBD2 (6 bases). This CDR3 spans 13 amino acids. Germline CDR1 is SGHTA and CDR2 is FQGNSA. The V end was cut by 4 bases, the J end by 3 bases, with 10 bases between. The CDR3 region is CASSSREYYEQYF. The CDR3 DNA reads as TGTGCCAGCAGCTCCCGGGAGTACTACGAGCAGTACTTC. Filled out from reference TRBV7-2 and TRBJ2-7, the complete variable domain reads GAGVSQSPSNKVTEKGKDVELRCDPISGHTALYWYRQSLGQGLEFLIYFQGNSAPDKSGLPSDRFSAERTGGSVSTLTIQRTQQEDSAVYLCASSSREYYEQYFGPGTRLTVT.

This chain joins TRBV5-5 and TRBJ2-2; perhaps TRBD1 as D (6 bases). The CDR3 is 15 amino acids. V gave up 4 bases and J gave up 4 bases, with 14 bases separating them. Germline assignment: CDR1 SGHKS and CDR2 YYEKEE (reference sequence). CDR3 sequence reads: CASSQQGRSTGELFF. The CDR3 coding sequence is TGTGCCAGCAGCCAACAGGGACGGAGCACCGGGGAGCTGTTTTTT.

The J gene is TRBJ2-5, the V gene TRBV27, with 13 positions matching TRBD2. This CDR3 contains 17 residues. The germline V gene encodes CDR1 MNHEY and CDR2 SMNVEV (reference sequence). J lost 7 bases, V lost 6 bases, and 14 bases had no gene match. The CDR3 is CASSRPLGLAGIGTQYF. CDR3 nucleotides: TGTGCCAGCAGCCGACCCCTGGGACTAGCGGGAATTGGGACCCAGTACTTC.

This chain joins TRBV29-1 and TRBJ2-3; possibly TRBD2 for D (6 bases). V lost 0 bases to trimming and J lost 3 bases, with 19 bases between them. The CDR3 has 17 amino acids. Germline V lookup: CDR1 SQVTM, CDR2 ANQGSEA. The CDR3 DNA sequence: TGCAGCGTTGAAGATCAGACTAGTTGGCACAGAACAGATACGCAGTATTTT. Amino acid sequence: CSVEDQTSWHRTDTQYF.

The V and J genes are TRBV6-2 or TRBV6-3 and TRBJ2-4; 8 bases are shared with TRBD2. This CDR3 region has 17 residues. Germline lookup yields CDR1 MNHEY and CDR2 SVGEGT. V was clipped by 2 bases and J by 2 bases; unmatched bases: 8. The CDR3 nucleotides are TGTGCCAGCAGTTACGGTGCGGGGGGCATGACCAAAAACATTCAGTACTTC. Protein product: CASSYGAGGMTKNIQYF.

CDR3 sequence: CASSQTGGWQGNQPQHF. The CDR3 DNA sequence: TGTGCCAGCAGCCAAACGGGTGGTTGGCAGGGCAATCAGCCCCAGCATTTT. V is TRBV3-1 (or the pseudogene TRBV3-2) and J is TRBJ1-5; D uncertain. Trimming shortened V by 2 bases and J by 2 bases, and 16 bases separated the two germline ends. CDR1 and CDR2 from the germline V gene are LGHDT and YNNKEL (reference sequence). This CDR3 has 17 amino acids.

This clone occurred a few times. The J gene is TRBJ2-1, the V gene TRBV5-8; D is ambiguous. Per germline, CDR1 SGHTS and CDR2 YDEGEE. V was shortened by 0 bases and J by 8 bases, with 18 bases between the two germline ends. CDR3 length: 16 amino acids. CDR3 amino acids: CASSLARSIRADEQFF. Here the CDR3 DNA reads TGTGCCAGCAGCTTGGCCCGTTCAATTCGGGCCGATGAGCAGTTCTTC. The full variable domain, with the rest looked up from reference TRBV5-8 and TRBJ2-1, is EAGVTQSPTHLIKTRGQQATLRCSPISGHTSVYWYQQALGLGLQFLLWYDEGEERNRGNFPPRFSGRQFPNYSSELNVNALELEDSALYLCASSLARSIRADEQFFGPGTRLTVL.

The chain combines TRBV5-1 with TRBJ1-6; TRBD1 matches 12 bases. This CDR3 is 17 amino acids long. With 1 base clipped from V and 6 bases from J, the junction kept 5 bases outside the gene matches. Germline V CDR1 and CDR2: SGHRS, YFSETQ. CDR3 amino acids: CASSLMGQGAGNSPLHF. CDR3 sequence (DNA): TGCGCCAGCAGCTTGATGGGACAGGGGGCAGGTAATTCACCCCTCCACTTT. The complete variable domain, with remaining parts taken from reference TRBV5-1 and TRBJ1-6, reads KAGVTQTPRYLIKTRGQQVTLSCSPISGHRSVSWYQQTPGQGLQFLFEYFSETQRNKGNFPGRFSGRQFSNSRSEMNVSTLELGDSALYLCASSLMGQGAGNSPLHFGNGTRLTVT.

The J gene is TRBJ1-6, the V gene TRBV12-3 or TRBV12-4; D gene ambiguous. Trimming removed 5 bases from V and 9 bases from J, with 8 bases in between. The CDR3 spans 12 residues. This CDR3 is CASSPDVSPLHF. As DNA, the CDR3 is TGTGCCAGCAGTCCGGACGTTTCACCCCTCCACTTT.

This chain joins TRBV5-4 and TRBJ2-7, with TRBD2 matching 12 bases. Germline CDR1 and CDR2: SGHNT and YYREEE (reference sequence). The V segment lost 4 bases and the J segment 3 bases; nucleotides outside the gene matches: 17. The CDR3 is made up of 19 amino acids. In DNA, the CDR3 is TGTGCCAGCAGCCGATTCCTAGCGGGGGGGCTTTCAAGCAGCTACGAGCAGTACTTC. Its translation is CASSRFLAGGLSSSYEQYF. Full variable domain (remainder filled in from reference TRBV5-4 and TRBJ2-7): ETGVTQSPTHLIKTRGQQVTLRCSSQSGHNTVSWYQQALGQGPQFIFQYYREEENGRGNFPPRFSGLQFPNYSSELNVNALELDDSALYLCASSRFLAGGLSSSYEQYFGPGTRLTVT.

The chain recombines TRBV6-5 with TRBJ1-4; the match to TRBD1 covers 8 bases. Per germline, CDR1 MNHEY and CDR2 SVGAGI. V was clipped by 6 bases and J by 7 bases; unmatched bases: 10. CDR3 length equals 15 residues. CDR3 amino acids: CASSSGGGLGEKLFF. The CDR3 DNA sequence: TGTGCCAGCAGCTCAGGGGGCGGCCTAGGTGAAAAACTGTTTTTT.

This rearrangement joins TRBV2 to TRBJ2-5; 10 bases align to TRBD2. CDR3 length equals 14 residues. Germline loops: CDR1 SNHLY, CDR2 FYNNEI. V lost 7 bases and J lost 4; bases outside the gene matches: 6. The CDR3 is CASNSRTSGETQYF. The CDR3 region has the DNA TGTGCCAGCAATTCCAGGACTAGCGGAGAGACCCAGTACTTC. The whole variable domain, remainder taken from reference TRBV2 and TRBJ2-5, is EPEVTQTPSHQVTQMGQEVILRCVPISNHLYFYWYRQILGQKVEFLVSFYNNEISEKSEIFDDQFSVERPDGSNFTLKIRSTKLEDSAMYFCASNSRTSGETQYFGPGTRLLVL.

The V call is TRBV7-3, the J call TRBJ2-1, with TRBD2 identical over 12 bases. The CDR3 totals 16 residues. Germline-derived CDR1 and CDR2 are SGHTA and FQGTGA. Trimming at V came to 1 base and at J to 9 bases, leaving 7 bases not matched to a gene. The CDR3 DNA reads TGTGCCAGCAGCTTAAGTCTAGCGGGAGGGCCATCTGAGCAGTTCTTC. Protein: CASSLSLAGGPSEQFF.

CDR3 coding DNA: TGCAGCGTCCCCGCGCCTTCGGGCGAGCAGTACTTC. Residues: CSVPAPSGEQYF. The V call is TRBV29-1, the J call TRBJ2-7; D gene unclear. The CDR3 contains 12 residues. CDR1 is SQVTM, CDR2 ANQGSEA, per germline. The ends were cut back, 6 bases at V and 6 bases at J, with 15 bases in the middle.

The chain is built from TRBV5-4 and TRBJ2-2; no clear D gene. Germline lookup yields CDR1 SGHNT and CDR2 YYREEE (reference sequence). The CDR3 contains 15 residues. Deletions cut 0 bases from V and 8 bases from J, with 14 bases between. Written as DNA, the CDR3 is TGTGCCAGCAGCTTGGGAGACTTTCTCTCTGGGGAGCTGTTTTTT. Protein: CASSLGDFLSGELFF.

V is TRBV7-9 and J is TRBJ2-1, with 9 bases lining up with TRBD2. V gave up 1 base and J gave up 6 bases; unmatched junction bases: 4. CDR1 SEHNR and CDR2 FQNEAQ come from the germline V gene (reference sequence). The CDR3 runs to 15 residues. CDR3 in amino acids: CASSLGSGGRNEQFF. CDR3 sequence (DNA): TGTGCCAGCAGCTTAGGTAGCGGGGGTCGCAATGAGCAGTTCTTC.

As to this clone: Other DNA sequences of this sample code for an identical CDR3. The CDR3: CASSLAGSSYNEQFF. In DNA, the CDR3 is TGCGCCAGCAGCTTGGCCGGTTCCTCCTACAATGAGCAGTTCTTC. The chain uses TRBV5-1 and TRBJ2-1; D remains ambiguous. Per germline, CDR1 SGHRS and CDR2 YFSETQ. The CDR3 length is 15 residues. The germline V and J ends were trimmed by 0 bases and 0 bases, with 7 bases remaining between them.

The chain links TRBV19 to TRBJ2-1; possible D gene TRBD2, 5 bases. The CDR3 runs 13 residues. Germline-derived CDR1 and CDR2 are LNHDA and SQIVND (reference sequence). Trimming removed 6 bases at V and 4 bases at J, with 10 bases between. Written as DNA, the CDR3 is TGTGCCAGTAGAGGACTTGCATACAATGAGCAGTTCTTC. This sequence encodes CASRGLAYNEQFF.

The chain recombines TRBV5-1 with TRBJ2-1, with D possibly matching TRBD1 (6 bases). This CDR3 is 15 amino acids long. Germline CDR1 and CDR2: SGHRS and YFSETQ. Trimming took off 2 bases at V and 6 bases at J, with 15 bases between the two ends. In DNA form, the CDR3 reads TGCGCCAGCAGCTTTGGAGACAGACAGGTCAATGAGCAGTTCTTC. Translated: CASSFGDRQVNEQFF.

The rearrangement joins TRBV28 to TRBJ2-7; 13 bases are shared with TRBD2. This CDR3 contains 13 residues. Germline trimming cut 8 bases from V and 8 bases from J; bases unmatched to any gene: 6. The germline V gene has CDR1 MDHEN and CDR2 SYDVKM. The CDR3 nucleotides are TGTGCCAGCGGGACTAGCGGGAACCAGAAGCAGTACTTC. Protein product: CASGTSGNQKQYF.

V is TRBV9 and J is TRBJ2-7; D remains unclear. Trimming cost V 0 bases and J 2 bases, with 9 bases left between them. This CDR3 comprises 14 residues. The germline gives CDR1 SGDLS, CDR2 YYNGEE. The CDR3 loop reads CASSVDGRAYEQYF. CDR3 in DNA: TGTGCCAGCAGCGTAGACGGGCGAGCCTACGAGCAGTACTTC.